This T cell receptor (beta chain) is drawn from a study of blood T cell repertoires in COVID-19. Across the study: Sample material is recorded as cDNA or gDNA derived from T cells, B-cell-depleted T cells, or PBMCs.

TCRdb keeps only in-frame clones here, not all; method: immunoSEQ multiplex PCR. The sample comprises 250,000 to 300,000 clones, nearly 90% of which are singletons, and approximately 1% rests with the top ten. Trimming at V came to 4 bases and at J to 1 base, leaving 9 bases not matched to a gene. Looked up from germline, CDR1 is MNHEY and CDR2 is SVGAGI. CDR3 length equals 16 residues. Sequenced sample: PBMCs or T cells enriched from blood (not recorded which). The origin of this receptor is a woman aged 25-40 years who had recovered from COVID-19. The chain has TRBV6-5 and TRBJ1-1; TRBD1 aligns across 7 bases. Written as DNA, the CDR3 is TGTGCCAGCAGTTCACGCACGGGACAGTCGAACACTGAAGCTTTCTTT. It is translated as CASSSRTGQSNTEAFF.